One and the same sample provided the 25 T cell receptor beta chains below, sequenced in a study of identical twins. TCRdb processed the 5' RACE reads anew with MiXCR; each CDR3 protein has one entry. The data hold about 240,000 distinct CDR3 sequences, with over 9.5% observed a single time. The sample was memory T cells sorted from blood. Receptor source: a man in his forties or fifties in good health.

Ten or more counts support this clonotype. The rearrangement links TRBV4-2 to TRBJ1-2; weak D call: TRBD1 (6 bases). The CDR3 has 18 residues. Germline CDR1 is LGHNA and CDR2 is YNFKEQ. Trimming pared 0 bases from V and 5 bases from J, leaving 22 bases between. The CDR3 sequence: CASSQDWASGGVGYGYTF. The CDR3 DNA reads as TGTGCCAGCAGCCAAGATTGGGCCAGTGGGGGCGTTGGATATGGCTACACCTTC.

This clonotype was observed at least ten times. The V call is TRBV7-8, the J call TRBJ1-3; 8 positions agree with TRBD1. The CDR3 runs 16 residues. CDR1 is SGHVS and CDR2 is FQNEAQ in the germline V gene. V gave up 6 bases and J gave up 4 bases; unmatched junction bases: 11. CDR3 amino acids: CASSRNRGSSGNTIYF. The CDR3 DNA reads TGTGCCAGCAGTCGTAACAGGGGGAGTTCGGGAAACACCATATATTTT.

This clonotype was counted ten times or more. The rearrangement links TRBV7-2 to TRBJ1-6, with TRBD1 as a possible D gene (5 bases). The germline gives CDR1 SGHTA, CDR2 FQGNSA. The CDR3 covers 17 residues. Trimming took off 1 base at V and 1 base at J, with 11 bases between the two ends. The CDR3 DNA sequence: TGTGCCAGCAGCTTAGTGAAAGGGGAGTCCTATAATTCACCCCTCCACTTT. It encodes CASSLVKGESYNSPLHF.

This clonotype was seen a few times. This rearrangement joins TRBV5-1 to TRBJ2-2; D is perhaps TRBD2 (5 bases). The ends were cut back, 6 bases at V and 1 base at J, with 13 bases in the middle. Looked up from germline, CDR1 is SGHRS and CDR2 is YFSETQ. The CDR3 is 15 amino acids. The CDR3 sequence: CASIPDGRNTGELFF. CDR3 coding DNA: TGCGCCAGCATCCCCGATGGGAGGAACACCGGGGAGCTGTTTTTT.

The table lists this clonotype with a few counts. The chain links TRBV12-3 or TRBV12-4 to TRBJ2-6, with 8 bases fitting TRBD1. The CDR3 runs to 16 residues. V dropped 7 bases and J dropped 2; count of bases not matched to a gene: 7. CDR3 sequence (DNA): TGTGCCAGCACGAGTCAGGGGGCAGCTGGGGCCAACGTCCTGACTTTC. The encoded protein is CASTSQGAAGANVLTF.

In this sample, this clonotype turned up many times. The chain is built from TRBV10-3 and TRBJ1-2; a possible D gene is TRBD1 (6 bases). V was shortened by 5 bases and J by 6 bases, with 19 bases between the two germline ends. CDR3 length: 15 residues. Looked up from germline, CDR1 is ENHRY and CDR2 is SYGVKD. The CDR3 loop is CAISSPGARSNGYTF. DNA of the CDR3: TGTGCCATCAGTTCACCAGGGGCTCGGTCAAATGGCTACACCTTC.

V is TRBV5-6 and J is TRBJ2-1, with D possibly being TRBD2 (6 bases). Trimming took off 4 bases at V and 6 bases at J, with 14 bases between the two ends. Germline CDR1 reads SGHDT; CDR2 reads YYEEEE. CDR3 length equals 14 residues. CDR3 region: CASSPWGLSNEQFF. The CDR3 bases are TGTGCCAGCAGCCCTTGGGGACTCTCCAATGAGCAGTTCTTC.

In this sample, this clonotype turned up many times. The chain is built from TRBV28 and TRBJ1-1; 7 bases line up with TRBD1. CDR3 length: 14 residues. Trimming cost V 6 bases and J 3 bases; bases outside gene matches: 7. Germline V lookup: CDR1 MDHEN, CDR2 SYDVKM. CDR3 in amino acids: CASRPTGPDTEAFF. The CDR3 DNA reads TGTGCCAGCAGGCCGACAGGGCCGGACACTGAAGCTTTCTTT.

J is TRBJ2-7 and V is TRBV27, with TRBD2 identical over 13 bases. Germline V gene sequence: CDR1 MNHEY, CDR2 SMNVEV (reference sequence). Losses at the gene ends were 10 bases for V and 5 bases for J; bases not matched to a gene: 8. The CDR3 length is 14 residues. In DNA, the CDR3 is TGTGCCACTGCGGATGGGACTAGCGGGAACGAGCAGTACTTC. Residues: CATADGTSGNEQYF.

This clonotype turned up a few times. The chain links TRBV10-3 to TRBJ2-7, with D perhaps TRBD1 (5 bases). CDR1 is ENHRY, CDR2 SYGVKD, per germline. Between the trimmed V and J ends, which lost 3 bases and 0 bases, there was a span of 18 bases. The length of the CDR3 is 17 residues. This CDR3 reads CAISDPTGPSDSYEQYF. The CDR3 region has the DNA TGTGCCATCAGTGACCCAACAGGTCCCTCGGACTCCTACGAGCAGTACTTC.

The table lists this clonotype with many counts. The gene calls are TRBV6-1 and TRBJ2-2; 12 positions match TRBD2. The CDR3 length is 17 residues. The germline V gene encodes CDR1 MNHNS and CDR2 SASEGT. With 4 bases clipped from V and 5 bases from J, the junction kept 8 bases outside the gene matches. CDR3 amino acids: CASSVRASGGATGELFF. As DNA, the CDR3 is TGTGCCAGCAGTGTGCGAGCTAGCGGGGGGGCTACCGGGGAGCTGTTTTTT.

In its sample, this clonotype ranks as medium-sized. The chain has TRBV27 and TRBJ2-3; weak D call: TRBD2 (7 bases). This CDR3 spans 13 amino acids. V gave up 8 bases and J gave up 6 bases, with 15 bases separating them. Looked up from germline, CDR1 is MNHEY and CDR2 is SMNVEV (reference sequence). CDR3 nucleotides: TGTGCCAGCCAAGGGGGGGCAAGTGATACGCAGTATTTT. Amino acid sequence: CASQGGASDTQYF.

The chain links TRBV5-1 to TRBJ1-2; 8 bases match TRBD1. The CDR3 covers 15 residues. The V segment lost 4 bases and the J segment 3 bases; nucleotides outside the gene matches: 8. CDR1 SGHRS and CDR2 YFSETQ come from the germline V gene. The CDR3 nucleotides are TGCGCCAGCAGCCCGGACAGGGCACATGACTATGGCTACACCTTC. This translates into CASSPDRAHDYGYTF.

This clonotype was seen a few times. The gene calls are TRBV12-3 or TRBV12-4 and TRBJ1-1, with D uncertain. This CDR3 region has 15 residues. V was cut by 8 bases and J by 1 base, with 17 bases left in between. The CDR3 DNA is TGTGCCAGCGTATTCTCAACCTCCTGGAACACTGAAGCTTTCTTT. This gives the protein CASVFSTSWNTEAFF.

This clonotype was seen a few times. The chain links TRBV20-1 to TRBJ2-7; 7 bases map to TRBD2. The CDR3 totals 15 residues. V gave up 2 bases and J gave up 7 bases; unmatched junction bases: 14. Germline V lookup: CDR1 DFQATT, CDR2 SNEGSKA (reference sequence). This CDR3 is CSARNRGSLDREQYF. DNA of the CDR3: TGCAGTGCTAGAAACCGCGGGAGCCTAGATCGGGAGCAGTACTTC.

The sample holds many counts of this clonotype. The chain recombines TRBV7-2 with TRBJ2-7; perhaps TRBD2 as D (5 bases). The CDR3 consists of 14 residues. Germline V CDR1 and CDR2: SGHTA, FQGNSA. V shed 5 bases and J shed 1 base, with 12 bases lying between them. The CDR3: CASSPDYSSYEQYF. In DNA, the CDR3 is TGTGCCAGCAGCCCTGACTACTCGTCCTACGAGCAGTACTTC.

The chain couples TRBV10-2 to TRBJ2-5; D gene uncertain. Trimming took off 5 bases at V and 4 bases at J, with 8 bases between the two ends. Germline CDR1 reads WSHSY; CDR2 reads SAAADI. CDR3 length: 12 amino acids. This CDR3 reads CASSLQAETQYF. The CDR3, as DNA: TGCGCCAGCAGTCTCCAGGCAGAGACCCAGTACTTC.

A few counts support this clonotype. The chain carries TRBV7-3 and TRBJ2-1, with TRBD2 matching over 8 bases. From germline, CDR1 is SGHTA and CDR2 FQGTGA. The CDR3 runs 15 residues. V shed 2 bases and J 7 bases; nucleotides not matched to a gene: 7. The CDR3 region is CASSLSSGSSNEQFF. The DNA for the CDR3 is TGTGCCAGCAGCTTATCCAGCGGGAGTTCTAATGAGCAGTTCTTC.

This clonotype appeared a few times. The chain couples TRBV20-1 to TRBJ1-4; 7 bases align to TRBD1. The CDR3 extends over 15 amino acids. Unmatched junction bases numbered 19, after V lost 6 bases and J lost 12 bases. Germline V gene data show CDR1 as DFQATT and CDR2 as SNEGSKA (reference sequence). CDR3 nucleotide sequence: TGCAGTGCGTACCCAAGGGACAGATTAAATGAGGAACTGTTTTTT. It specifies CSAYPRDRLNEELFF.

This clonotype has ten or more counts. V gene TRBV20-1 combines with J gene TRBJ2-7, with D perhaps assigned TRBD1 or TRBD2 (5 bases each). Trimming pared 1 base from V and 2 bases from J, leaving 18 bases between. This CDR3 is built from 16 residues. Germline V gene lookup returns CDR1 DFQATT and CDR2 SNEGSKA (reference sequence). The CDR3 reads CSARGRGRHQTYEQYF. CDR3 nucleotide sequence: TGCAGTGCTAGAGGTCGGGGCAGGCATCAAACCTACGAGCAGTACTTC.

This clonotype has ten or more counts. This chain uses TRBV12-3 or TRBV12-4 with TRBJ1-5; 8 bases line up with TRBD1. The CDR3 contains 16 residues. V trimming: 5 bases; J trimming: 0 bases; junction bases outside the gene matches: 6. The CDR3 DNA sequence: TGTGCCAGCAGTCCTCCGGGACAGGATAGCAATCAGCCCCAGCATTTT. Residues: CASSPPGQDSNQPQHF.

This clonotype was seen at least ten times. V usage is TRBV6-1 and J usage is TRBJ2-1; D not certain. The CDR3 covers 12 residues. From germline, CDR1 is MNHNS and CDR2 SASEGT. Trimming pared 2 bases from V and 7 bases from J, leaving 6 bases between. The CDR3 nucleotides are TGTGCCAGCAGTGAATCGTTTAATGAGCAGTTCTTC. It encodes CASSESFNEQFF.

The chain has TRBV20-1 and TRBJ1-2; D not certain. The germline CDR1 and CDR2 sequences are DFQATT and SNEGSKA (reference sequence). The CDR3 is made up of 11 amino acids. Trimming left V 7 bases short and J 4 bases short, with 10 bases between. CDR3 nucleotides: TGCAGTGTTCCCGAGGGCTATGGCTACACCTTC. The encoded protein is CSVPEGYGYTF.

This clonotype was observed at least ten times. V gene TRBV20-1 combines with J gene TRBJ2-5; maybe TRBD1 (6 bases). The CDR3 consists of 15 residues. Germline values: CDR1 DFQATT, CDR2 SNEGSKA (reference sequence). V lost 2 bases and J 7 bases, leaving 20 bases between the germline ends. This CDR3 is CSARHPQGLRGTQYF. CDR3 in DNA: TGCAGTGCTAGACACCCCCAGGGGCTCCGCGGGACCCAGTACTTC.

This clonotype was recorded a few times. The CDR3 protein is CASSDELYSNQPQHF. The CDR3 DNA sequence: TGTGCCAGCAGTGATGAGCTTTATAGCAATCAGCCCCAGCATTTT. This rearrangement joins TRBV6-1 to TRBJ1-5; D remains unclear. CDR1 is MNHNS, CDR2 SASEGT, per germline. This CDR3 region has 15 residues. V was pared by 3 bases and J by 0 bases, with 9 bases between.